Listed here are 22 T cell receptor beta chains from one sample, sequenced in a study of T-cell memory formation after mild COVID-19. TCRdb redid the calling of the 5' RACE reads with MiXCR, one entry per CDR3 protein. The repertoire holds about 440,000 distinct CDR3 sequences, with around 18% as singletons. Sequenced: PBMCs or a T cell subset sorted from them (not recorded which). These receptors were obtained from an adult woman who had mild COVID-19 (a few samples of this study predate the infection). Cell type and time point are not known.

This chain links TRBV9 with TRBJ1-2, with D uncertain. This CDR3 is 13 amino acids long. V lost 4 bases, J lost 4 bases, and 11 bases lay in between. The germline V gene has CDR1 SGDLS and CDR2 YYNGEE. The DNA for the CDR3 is TGTGCCAGCAGCACGTGGGCGAGCTATGGCTACACCTTC. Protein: CASSTWASYGYTF.

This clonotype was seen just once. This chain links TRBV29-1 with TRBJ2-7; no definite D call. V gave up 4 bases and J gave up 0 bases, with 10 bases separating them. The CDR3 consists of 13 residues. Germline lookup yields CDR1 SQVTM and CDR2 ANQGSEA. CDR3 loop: CSVVKGSSYEQYF. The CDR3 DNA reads TGCAGCGTTGTAAAGGGAAGCTCCTACGAGCAGTACTTC.

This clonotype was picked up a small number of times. In DNA form, the CDR3 reads TGTGCCAGCAGCTCACCTAGCGGGGGGGTTTTATTCTTC. It is translated as CASSSPSGGVLFF. The chain employs TRBV11-2 and TRBJ2-1; 12 bases agree with TRBD2. Germline lookup yields CDR1 SGHAT and CDR2 FQNNGV. The length of the CDR3 is 13 residues. Unmatched junction bases numbered 8, after V lost 4 bases and J lost 16 bases.

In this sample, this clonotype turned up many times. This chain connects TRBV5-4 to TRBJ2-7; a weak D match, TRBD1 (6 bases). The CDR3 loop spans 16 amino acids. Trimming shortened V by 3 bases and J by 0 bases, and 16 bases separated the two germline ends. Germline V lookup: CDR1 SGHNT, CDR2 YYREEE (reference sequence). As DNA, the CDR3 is TGTGCCAGCAGCTCATCAGGGGTTTGGAGCTCCTACGAGCAGTACTTC. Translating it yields CASSSSGVWSSYEQYF.

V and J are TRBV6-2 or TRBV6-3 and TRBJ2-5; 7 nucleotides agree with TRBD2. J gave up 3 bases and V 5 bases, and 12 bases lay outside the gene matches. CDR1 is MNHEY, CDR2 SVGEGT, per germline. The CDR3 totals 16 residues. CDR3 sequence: CASSPWGRAGKETQYF. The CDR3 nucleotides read TGTGCCAGCAGTCCTTGGGGGAGGGCCGGCAAAGAGACCCAGTACTTC.

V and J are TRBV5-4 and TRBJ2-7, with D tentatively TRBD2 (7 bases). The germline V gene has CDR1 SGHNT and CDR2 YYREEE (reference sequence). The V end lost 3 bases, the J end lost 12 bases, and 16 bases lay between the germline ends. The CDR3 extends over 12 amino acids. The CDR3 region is CASSSREGERYF. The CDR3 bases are TGTGCCAGCAGCTCGAGGGAGGGGGAACGGTACTTC.

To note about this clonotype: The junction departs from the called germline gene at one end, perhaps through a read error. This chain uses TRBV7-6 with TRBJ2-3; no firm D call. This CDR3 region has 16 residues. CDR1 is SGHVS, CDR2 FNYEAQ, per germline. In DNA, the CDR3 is TGTGCCAGTAGCTCCGAAGAAGGCAAAGACACAGATACGCAGTATTTT. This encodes CASSSEEGKDTDTQYF. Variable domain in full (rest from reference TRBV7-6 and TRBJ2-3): GAGVSQSPRYKVTKRGQDVALRCDPISGHVSLYWYRQALGQGPEFLTYFNYEAQQDKSGLPNDRFSAERPEGSISTLTIQRTEQRDSAMYRCASSSEEGKDTDTQYFGPGTRLTVL.

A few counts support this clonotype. CDR3 coding DNA: TGTGCCAGCAGCCAGGCCCCAGGCTATGGCTACACCTTC. Its protein product is CASSQAPGYGYTF. The rearrangement links TRBV14 to TRBJ1-2; D call uncertain. The CDR3 is 13 amino acids. The V gene's germline CDR1 is SGHDN and CDR2 FVKESK. V was clipped by 3 bases and J by 4 bases, with 9 bases between them. The entire variable domain, with the rest obtained from reference TRBV14 and TRBJ1-2, is as follows: EAGVTQFPSHSVIEKGQTVTLRCDPISGHDNLYWYRRVMGKEIKFLLHFVKESKQDESGMPNNRFLAERTGGTYSTLKVQPAELEDSGVYFCASSQAPGYGYTFGSGTRLTVV.

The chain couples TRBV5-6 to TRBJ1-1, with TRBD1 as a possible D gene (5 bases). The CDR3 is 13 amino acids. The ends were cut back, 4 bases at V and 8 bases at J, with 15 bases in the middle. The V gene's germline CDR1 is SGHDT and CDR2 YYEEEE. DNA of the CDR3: TGTGCCAGCAGCCTCAGGCCAGGGAGCGAAGCTTTCTTT. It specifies CASSLRPGSEAFF.

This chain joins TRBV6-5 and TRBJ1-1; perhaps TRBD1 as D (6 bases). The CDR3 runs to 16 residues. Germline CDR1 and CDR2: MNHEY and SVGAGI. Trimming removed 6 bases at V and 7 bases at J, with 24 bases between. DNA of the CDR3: TGTGCCAGCAGCCGATACGGACAGTTGGAAAGAATTGAAGCTTTCTTT. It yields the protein CASSRYGQLERIEAFF.

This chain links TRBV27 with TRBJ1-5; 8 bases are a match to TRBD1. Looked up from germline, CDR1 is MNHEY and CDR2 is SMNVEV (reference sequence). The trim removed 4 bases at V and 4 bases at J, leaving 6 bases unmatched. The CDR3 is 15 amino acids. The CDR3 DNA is TGTGCCAGCAGTTCGATGGGACAGGCTAATCAGCCCCAGCATTTT. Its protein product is CASSSMGQANQPQHF.

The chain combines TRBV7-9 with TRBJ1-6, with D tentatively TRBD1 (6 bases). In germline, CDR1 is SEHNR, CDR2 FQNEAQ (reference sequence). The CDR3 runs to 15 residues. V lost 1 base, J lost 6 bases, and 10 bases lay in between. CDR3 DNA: TGTGCCAGCAGCTTAGGAGACAGGATTAATTCACCCCTCCACTTT. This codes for CASSLGDRINSPLHF.

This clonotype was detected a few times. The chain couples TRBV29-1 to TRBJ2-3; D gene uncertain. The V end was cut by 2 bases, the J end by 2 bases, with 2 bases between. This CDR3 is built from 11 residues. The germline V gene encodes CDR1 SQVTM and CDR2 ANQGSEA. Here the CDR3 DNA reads TGCAGCGTTGAATACACAGATACGCAGTATTTT. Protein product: CSVEYTDTQYF.

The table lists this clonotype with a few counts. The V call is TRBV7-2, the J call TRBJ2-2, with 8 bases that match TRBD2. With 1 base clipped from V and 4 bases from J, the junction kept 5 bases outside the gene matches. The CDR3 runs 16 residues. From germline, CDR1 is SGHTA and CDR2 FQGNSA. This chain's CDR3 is CASSLVSSGGTGELFF. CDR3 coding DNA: TGTGCCAGCAGCTTAGTGTCGAGCGGGGGCACCGGGGAGCTGTTTTTT.

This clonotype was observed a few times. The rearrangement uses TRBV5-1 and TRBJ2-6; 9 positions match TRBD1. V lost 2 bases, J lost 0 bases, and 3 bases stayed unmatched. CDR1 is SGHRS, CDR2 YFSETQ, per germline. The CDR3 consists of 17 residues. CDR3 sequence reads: CASSFVTGGSGANVLTF. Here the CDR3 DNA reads TGCGCCAGCAGCTTCGTGACAGGGGGCTCTGGGGCCAACGTCCTGACTTTC.

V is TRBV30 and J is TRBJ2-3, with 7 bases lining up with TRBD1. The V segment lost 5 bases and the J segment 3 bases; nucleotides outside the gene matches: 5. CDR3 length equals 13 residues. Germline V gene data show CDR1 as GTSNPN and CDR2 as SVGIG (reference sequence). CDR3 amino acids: CAWDRVGTDTQYF. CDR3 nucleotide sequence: TGTGCCTGGGACAGGGTTGGGACAGATACGCAGTATTTT.

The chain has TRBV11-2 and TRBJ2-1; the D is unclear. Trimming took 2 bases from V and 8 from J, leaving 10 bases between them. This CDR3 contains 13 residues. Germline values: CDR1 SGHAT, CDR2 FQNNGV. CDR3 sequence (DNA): TGTGCCAGCAGCTTACTCCACGGCGATGAGCAGTTCTTC. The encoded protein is CASSLLHGDEQFF.

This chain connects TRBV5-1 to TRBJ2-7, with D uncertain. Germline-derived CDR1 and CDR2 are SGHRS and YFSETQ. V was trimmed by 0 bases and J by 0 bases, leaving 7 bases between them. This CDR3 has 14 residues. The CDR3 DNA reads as TGCGCCAGCAGCTTGGTGTTGAGCTCCTACGAGCAGTACTTC. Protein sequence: CASSLVLSSYEQYF.

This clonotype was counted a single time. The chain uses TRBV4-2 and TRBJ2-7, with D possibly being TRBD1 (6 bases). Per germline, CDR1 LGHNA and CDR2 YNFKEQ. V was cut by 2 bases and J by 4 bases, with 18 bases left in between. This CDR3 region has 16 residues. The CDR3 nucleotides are TGTGCCAGCAGCCAACCAACAGGGCCAGACTCGTACGAGCAGTACTTC. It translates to CASSQPTGPDSYEQYF.

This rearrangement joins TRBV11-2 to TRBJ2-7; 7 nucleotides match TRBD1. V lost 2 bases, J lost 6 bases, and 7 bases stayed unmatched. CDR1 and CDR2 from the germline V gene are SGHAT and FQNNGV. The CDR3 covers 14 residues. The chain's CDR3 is CASSLLRGNGEQYF. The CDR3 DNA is TGTGCCAGCAGCTTACTCAGGGGGAATGGCGAGCAGTACTTC. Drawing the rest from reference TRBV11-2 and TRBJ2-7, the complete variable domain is EAGVAQSPRYKIIEKRQSVAFWCNPISGHATLYWYQQILGQGPKLLIQFQNNGVVDDSQLPKDRFSAERLKGVDSTLKIQPAKLEDSAVYLCASSLLRGNGEQYFGPGTRLTVT.

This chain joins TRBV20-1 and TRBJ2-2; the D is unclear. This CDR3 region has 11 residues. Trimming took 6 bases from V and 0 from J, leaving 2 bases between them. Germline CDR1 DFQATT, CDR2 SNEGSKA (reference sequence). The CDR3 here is CSAANTGELFF. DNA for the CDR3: TGCAGTGCCGCGAACACCGGGGAGCTGTTTTTT.

The CDR3 loop is CASSPEYATNEKLFF. The CDR3, as DNA: TGTGCCAGCTCACCAGAATACGCAACTAATGAAAAACTGTTTTTT. The rearrangement uses TRBV18 and TRBJ1-4; D is unclear. Germline assignment: CDR1 KGHSH and CDR2 LQKENI. The CDR3 contains 15 residues. V lost 2 bases, J lost 0 bases, and 7 bases lay in between.